The present T cell receptor (beta chain) was sequenced within a study of spatial heterogeneity in lung cancer. Study conclusions and caveats: Blood showed ubiquitous tumor TCRs more often at resection than at routine follow-up.

Worth noting for this clonotype: Antigen unknown.

Time point denoted: sample taken at primary tumor resection. The library protocol tagged each TCR cDNA with a unique molecular identifier. TCRdb ran MiXCR on the 5' RACE reads and lists one entry per CDR3 protein. Of around 45,000 distinct CDR3 sequences in the sample, about 13% are singletons; the top ten hold 50% to 60%. CDR3 length: 12 amino acids. V was clipped by 3 bases and J by 1 base, with 3 bases between them. The chain employs TRBV12-3 or TRBV12-4 and TRBJ2-5; no clear D gene. The sequence derives from a male donor with early-stage non-small cell lung cancer. Sequenced here: PBMCs, sampled at surgery. The CDR3 protein is CASSFIQETQYF. In DNA, the CDR3 is TGTGCCAGCAGTTTTATCCAAGAGACCCAGTACTTC.